Below are 9 T cell receptor beta chains sequenced from a single sample in a study of CDR3 diversity in severe acne. TCRdb called the PCR reads again in MiXCR, with one record for every CDR3 protein. The sample contains approximately 84,000 distinct CDR3 sequences, over 40% of which appear only once. The sequencing input was blood. These receptors were obtained from a male donor in good health, without acne.

Ten or more counts support this clonotype. This chain joins TRBV6-4 and TRBJ2-1, with 10 bases identical to TRBD2. The CDR3 contains 15 residues. V shed 2 bases and J 3 bases; nucleotides not matched to a gene: 1. CDR1 and CDR2 from the germline V gene are MRHNA and SNTAGT. The CDR3: CASSDGTSDYNEQFF. The CDR3 DNA sequence: TGTGCCAGCAGTGACGGGACTAGCGACTACAATGAGCAGTTCTTC.

This clonotype occurred once. The limits of the CDR3 on the DNA are not certain, so only TCRdb's listed CDR3 is given. This rearrangement joins TRBV9 to TRBJ1-5; the table's TRBD1 call for D was not verified on the DNA. The CDR3 is 23 amino acids in total, end residues counted. CDR1 and CDR2 from the germline V gene are SGDLS and YYNGEE. The CDR3 reads CAHPEDSSFYICSAKTGDQPQHF.

This clonotype was recorded only once. J is TRBJ1-4 and V is TRBV7-3, with 11 positions matching TRBD1. Losses at the gene ends were 5 bases for V and 6 bases for J; bases not matched to a gene: 8. CDR1 and CDR2 (germline): SGHTA, FQGTGA. This CDR3 region has 16 residues. The CDR3 region is CASSPQEGQGDEKLFF. The CDR3 DNA reads TGTGCCAGCAGCCCTCAGGAGGGACAGGGGGATGAAAAACTGTTTTTT.

The V and J genes are TRBV5-1 and TRBJ1-1; TRBD1 agrees at 7 bases. This CDR3 region has 12 residues. The ends lost 4 bases at V and 12 bases at J; junction bases unmatched: 9. The germline CDR1 and CDR2 sequences are SGHRS and YFSETQ. The CDR3 DNA follows: TGCGCCAGCAGCACATCCACAGGGGACACTTTCTTT. As protein: CASSTSTGDTFF.

The chain employs TRBV20-1 and TRBJ2-7, with D tentatively TRBD2 (6 bases). V was clipped by 3 bases and J by 3 bases, with 21 bases between them. Looked up from germline, CDR1 is DFQATT and CDR2 is SNEGSKA (reference sequence). This CDR3 has 16 residues. The CDR3 region has the DNA TGCAGTGCTAGGGGGGGACGAGCGGGTATAAACTACGAGCAGTACTTC. Encoded protein: CSARGGRAGINYEQYF.

This clonotype was seen more than once but under ten times. An end of the junction does not agree with germline; a read error may underlie this. The chain combines TRBV10-3 with TRBJ2-3; possible D gene TRBD2, 7 bases. The V gene's germline CDR1 is ENHRY and CDR2 SYGVKD. The CDR3 sequence is 14 residues long. The CDR3 DNA reads as TGTGCCATCTCCGGCGGGGGCACCACAGATACGCAGCATTTC. Translated, it gives CAISGGGTTDTQHF.

The chain combines TRBV7-6 with TRBJ1-1, with a tentative D call TRBD1 (5 bases). In germline, CDR1 is SGHVS, CDR2 FNYEAQ. The CDR3 is 12 amino acids. V was clipped by 5 bases and J by 6 bases, with 10 bases between them. CDR3 in DNA: TGTGCCAGCAGCCAGGGTTTCGCTGAAGCTTTCTTT. Translating gives CASSQGFAEAFF. The complete variable domain, with remaining parts taken from reference TRBV7-6 and TRBJ1-1, reads GAGVSQSPRYKVTKRGQDVALRCDPISGHVSLYWYRQALGQGPEFLTYFNYEAQQDKSGLPNDRFSAERPEGSISTLTIQRTEQRDSAMYRCASSQGFAEAFFGQGTRLTVV.

This chain connects TRBV29-1 to TRBJ1-4; 9 bases line up with TRBD1. This CDR3 is built from 13 residues. The germline CDR1 and CDR2 sequences are SQVTM and ANQGSEA. Trimming at V came to 3 bases and at J to 8 bases, leaving 4 bases not matched to a gene. The chain's CDR3 is CSVEGQGREKLFF. CDR3 sequence (DNA): TGCAGCGTTGAGGGACAGGGAAGGGAAAAACTGTTTTTT.

The chain carries TRBV28 and TRBJ1-2; D call uncertain. CDR1 is MDHEN and CDR2 is SYDVKM in the germline V gene. This CDR3 has 13 residues. The V end was cut by 7 bases, the J end by 8 bases, with 17 bases between. The CDR3 DNA is TGTGCCAGCATCACTGGAGTTTTAGACGGCTACACCTTC. It encodes CASITGVLDGYTF.